The 20 T cell receptor beta chains listed next were all sequenced from one sample in a study of blood T cell repertoires in COVID-19 (dated by TCRdb to between 2020 and 2021). The library was obtained by the immunoSEQ multiplex PCR assay. Here the immuneACCESS table is served through TCRdb, limited to in-frame sequences with V and J called. Missing clones are a known gap in these copies; in checked studies unresolved V genes cover under half, and the rest lacks a known reason. The sample table lists approximately 310,000 clones, 87% of them with a count of one. The ten largest clones capture about 7.8% of the sample. Source material: peripheral blood. Receptors originate from a woman between 45 and 60 years old who had recovered from COVID-19.

V and J are TRBV7-2 and TRBJ1-1; D is perhaps TRBD1 (5 bases). Germline V CDR1 and CDR2: SGHTA, FQGNSA. The CDR3 runs to 13 residues. V shed 11 bases and J shed 5 bases, with 18 bases lying between them. CDR3 sequence reads: CASGLGQETEAFF. The CDR3 region has the DNA TGTGCCTCAGGTCTGGGGCAGGAGACTGAAGCTTTCTTT.

The chain combines TRBV25-1 with TRBJ1-3, with unresolved D. V was trimmed by 7 bases and J by 2 bases, leaving 12 bases between them. The length of the CDR3 is 14 residues. CDR1 is MGHDK and CDR2 is SYGVNS in the germline V gene. The CDR3 is CASIAPLPGNTIYF. Here the CDR3 DNA reads TGTGCCAGCATAGCCCCCCTCCCTGGAAACACCATATATTTT.

V gene TRBV13 combines with J gene TRBJ2-1; 9 bases match TRBD2. Germline CDR1 and CDR2: PRHDT and FYEKMQ (reference sequence). The CDR3 is 14 residues long. Trimming cost V 1 base and J 12 bases; bases outside gene matches: 7. This chain's CDR3 is CASSLAEGGLAQFF. The CDR3 DNA sequence: TGTGCCAGCAGCTTAGCGGAGGGGGGACTAGCGCAGTTCTTC.

This chain joins TRBV3-1 (or the pseudogene TRBV3-2) and TRBJ2-3; no clear D. The CDR3 consists of 14 residues. Germline loops: CDR1 LGHDT, CDR2 YNNKEL (reference sequence). The V gene lost 4 bases and the J gene lost 3 bases, with 11 bases spanning the gap. CDR3 in DNA: TGTGCCAGCAGCCCCTCTACGGGTACAGATACGCAGTATTTT. Protein: CASSPSTGTDTQYF.

The chain recombines TRBV15 with TRBJ2-3; D remains ambiguous. Per germline, CDR1 LNHNV and CDR2 YYDKDF (reference sequence). The CDR3 length is 12 residues. V shed 1 base and J shed 4 bases, with 3 bases lying between them. The CDR3: CATSRASDTQYF. The CDR3 DNA reads as TGTGCCACCAGCAGAGCGTCAGATACGCAGTATTTT.

The chain combines TRBV5-1 with TRBJ2-2; 8 positions match TRBD1. With 4 bases clipped from V and 2 bases from J, the junction kept 13 bases outside the gene matches. This CDR3 contains 18 residues. The germline V gene has CDR1 SGHRS and CDR2 YFSETQ. CDR3 coding DNA: TGCGCCAGCAGCGAAAACGTAGCCGGGACAGGTAACACCGGGGAGCTGTTTTTT. Protein sequence: CASSENVAGTGNTGELFF.

The chain uses TRBV11-1 and TRBJ1-1; the match to TRBD1 covers 8 bases. CDR3 length: 14 amino acids. With V trimmed by 5 bases and J by 4 bases, 6 bases remained unmatched. Germline V gene sequence: CDR1 SGHAT, CDR2 FQDESV (reference sequence). CDR3 in amino acids: CASSKTDRATEAFF. Here the CDR3 DNA reads TGTGCCAGCAGCAAGACGGACAGGGCCACTGAAGCTTTCTTT.

This clone was recorded only once. The V gene is TRBV19, the J gene TRBJ2-3; weak D call: TRBD1 (5 bases). V shed 3 bases and J shed 0 bases, with 7 bases lying between them. This CDR3 spans 14 amino acids. CDR1 and CDR2 from the germline V gene are LNHDA and SQIVND (reference sequence). Here the CDR3 DNA reads TGTGCCAGTAGTATGGGGCATAGCACAGATACGCAGTATTTT. Translated: CASSMGHSTDTQYF.

The chain recombines TRBV2 with TRBJ1-3; D unclear. The germline CDR1 and CDR2 sequences are SNHLY and FYNNEI. Trimming cost V 4 bases and J 4 bases, with 14 bases left between them. CDR3 size: 15 residues. CDR3 sequence (DNA): TGTGCCAGCAGTGTTAATCTCCCGACAGGAAACACCATATATTTT. Its translation: CASSVNLPTGNTIYF. Drawing the rest from reference TRBV2 and TRBJ1-3, the complete variable domain is EPEVTQTPSHQVTQMGQEVILRCVPISNHLYFYWYRQILGQKVEFLVSFYNNEISEKSEIFDDQFSVERPDGSNFTLKIRSTKLEDSAMYFCASSVNLPTGNTIYFGEGSWLTVV.

J is TRBJ2-1 and V is TRBV11-3; D possibly corresponds to TRBD2 (6 bases). The CDR3 spans 14 residues. The V end lost 5 bases, the J end lost 8 bases, and 16 bases lay between the germline ends. The germline V gene has CDR1 SGHNT and CDR2 YENEEA. The CDR3, as DNA: TGTGCCAGCAGCAAACTAGCACCGAGCGATGAGCAGTTCTTC. Translating gives CASSKLAPSDEQFF.

CDR3 sequence (DNA): TGTGCCAGCAGCCCCACCGGGGAAGAGACCCAGTACTTC. This translates into CASSPTGEETQYF. The J gene is TRBJ2-5, the V gene TRBV6-5, with D maybe TRBD2 (5 bases). The CDR3 covers 13 residues. V was cut by 6 bases and J by 3 bases, with 11 bases left in between. Germline V lookup: CDR1 MNHEY, CDR2 SVGAGI.

CDR3 residues: CASSSTVLGSNQPQHF. The DNA of the CDR3 is TGTGCCAGTAGTTCGACAGTATTGGGGAGCAATCAGCCCCAGCATTTT. The chain combines TRBV19 with TRBJ1-5; maybe TRBD1 (5 bases). The CDR3 length is 16 residues. Per the germline V gene, CDR1 is LNHDA and CDR2 is SQIVND (reference sequence). Trimming pared 5 bases from V and 1 base from J, leaving 15 bases between.

The chain employs TRBV23-1 and TRBJ1-4; 8 bases are shared with TRBD1. TRBV23-1 is flagged as an ORF with uncertain function. V was pared by 4 bases and J by 2 bases, with 9 bases of the junction left unmatched. The CDR3 totals 17 residues. The CDR3 is CASSPRTGSWTNEKLFF. The CDR3 nucleotides read TGCGCCAGCAGTCCCCGGACAGGGTCATGGACTAATGAAAAACTGTTTTTT.

This chain uses TRBV5-4 with TRBJ2-7; 11 bases align to TRBD1. Germline values: CDR1 SGHNT, CDR2 YYREEE (reference sequence). The CDR3 runs 17 residues. J lost 3 bases, V lost 0 bases, and 8 bases had no gene match. CDR3 in amino acids: CASSLGRTGTGGYEQYF. The CDR3 DNA follows: TGTGCCAGCAGCTTGGGGCGAACCGGGACAGGGGGCTACGAGCAGTACTTC. Full variable domain (rest looked up from reference TRBV5-4 and TRBJ2-7): ETGVTQSPTHLIKTRGQQVTLRCSSQSGHNTVSWYQQALGQGPQFIFQYYREEENGRGNFPPRFSGLQFPNYSSELNVNALELDDSALYLCASSLGRTGTGGYEQYFGPGTRLTVT.

This chain links TRBV10-2 with TRBJ2-7, with 8 bases matching TRBD1. The CDR3 runs to 17 residues. Per the germline V gene, CDR1 is WSHSY and CDR2 is SAAADI. After removal of 2 bases from V and 2 bases from J, the junction contained 11 bases not matched to a gene. This chain's CDR3 is CASSEPLDRAATYEQYF. The CDR3 region has the DNA TGCGCCAGCAGTGAGCCTCTGGACAGGGCGGCCACCTACGAGCAGTACTTC.

The chain carries TRBV3-1 (or the pseudogene TRBV3-2) and TRBJ2-7; D is perhaps TRBD1 (6 bases). The CDR3 has 12 amino acids. Deletions cut 3 bases from V and 6 bases from J, with 9 bases between. CDR1 and CDR2 (germline): LGHDT, YNNKEL (reference sequence). CDR3 nucleotide sequence: TGTGCCAGCAGCCAGTCAGGGGTCGAGCAGTACTTC. Protein: CASSQSGVEQYF.

To note about this clone: This same CDR3 is encoded by further DNA sequences in the sample. The chain links TRBV19 to TRBJ2-7; tentatively, D is TRBD2 (6 bases). This CDR3 has 14 amino acids. The V and J ends lost 3 bases and 2 bases respectively, with 11 bases between them. From germline, CDR1 is LNHDA and CDR2 SQIVND (reference sequence). The DNA for the CDR3 is TGTGCCAGTAGTATTCGGCGGGGTACCTACGAGCAGTACTTC. The encoded protein is CASSIRRGTYEQYF.

CDR3 amino acids: CATSGDSNQPQHF. CDR3 sequence (DNA): TGTGCCACCTCAGGGGATAGCAATCAGCCCCAGCATTTT. The chain is built from TRBV6-5 and TRBJ1-5; maybe TRBD1 (6 bases). The CDR3 has 13 residues. Trimming removed 10 bases at V and 0 bases at J, with 10 bases between. CDR1 is MNHEY and CDR2 is SVGAGI in the germline V gene.

V and J are TRBV4-3 and TRBJ1-5; D is ambiguous. The germline CDR1 and CDR2 sequences are LGHNA and YSLEER. Trimming took 0 bases from V and 9 from J, leaving 15 bases between them. The CDR3 contains 15 residues. This chain's CDR3 is CASSQDRGSPGPQHF. Written as DNA, the CDR3 is TGCGCCAGCAGCCAAGATCGAGGCTCACCCGGGCCCCAGCATTTT.

The chain's CDR3 is CASSWDRKEENTEAFF. DNA for the CDR3: TGTGCCAGCAGCTGGGACAGGAAGGAAGAGAACACTGAAGCTTTCTTT. This rearrangement joins TRBV27 to TRBJ1-1, with 8 bases that match TRBD1. The CDR3 contains 16 residues. V gave up 6 bases and J gave up 1 base; unmatched junction bases: 10. CDR1 is MNHEY and CDR2 is SMNVEV in the germline V gene (reference sequence).